Listed below are T cell receptor beta chains from one sample, sequenced in a study of cytomegalovirus exposure and HLA in healthy donors. The assay was immunoSEQ multiplex PCR, and TCRdb's table has in-frame clones only and misses some. The data hold 80,000 or so clones, with over 65% observed a single time. Sequences were obtained from PBMCs. These receptors came from a man aged 40-49 years in good health and CMV-seronegative. CDR3s include the opening cysteine and the closing phenylalanine or tryptophan. D genes are given only for firm matches. Clone size, where shown, is once, few, many, or a class for clones that have expanded.

CDR3 DNA: TGTGCCAGCAGGACGCCGGGACTGAGCAATGAGCAGTTCTTC
CDR3 protein: CASRTPGLSNEQFF
D gene: -
V gene: TRBV28
J gene: TRBJ2-1
clone size: once
CDR3 length: 14

CDR3 DNA: TGTGCCAGCAGCGCAATGACTAGCGGCCGCCACAATGAGCAGTTCTTC
CDR3 protein: CASSAMTSGRHNEQFF
D gene: TRBD2
V gene: TRBV7-9
J gene: TRBJ2-1
clone size: few
CDR3 length: 16

CDR3 DNA: TGTGCCACCCGTCTAGGCCCGCAGAGCAATCAGCCCCAGCATTTT
CDR3 protein: CATRLGPQSNQPQHF
D gene: -
V gene: TRBV28
J gene: TRBJ1-5
clone size: -
CDR3 length: 15

CDR3 DNA: TGTGCCAGCAGTTACTCGGTGCGGGAGACTGAAGCTTTCTTT
CDR3 protein: CASSYSVRETEAFF
D gene: -
V gene: TRBV6-5
J gene: TRBJ1-1
clone size: -
CDR3 length: 14

CDR3 DNA: TGTGCCAGCAACGTCGGCCAAGAGACCCAGTACTTC
CDR3 protein: CASNVGQETQYF
D gene: -
V gene: TRBV2
J gene: TRBJ2-5
clone size: -
CDR3 length: 12

CDR3 DNA: TGTGCCAGCAGCGTATCCGGGACAGGGGGGCGCGAGCAGTACTTC
CDR3 protein: CASSVSGTGGREQYF
D gene: TRBD1
V gene: TRBV11-2
J gene: TRBJ2-7
clone size: -
CDR3 length: 15

CDR3 DNA: TGTGCCAGCAGCATAAATCCCCAGGGGGAAGCTTTCTTT
CDR3 protein: CASSINPQGEAFF
D gene: -
V gene: TRBV5-6
J gene: TRBJ1-1
clone size: -
CDR3 length: 13

CDR3 DNA: TGTGCAAGTCGCTCAGACCAGCGGGAGCCTGGAGATACGCAGTATTTT
CDR3 protein: CASRSDQREPGDTQYF
D gene: -
V gene: TRBV12-2
J gene: TRBJ2-3
clone size: -
CDR3 length: 16

CDR3 DNA: TGTGCCAGCAGCCAAGACCCGGGACTAGTAAGCTGGACCCAGTACTTC
CDR3 protein: CASSQDPGLVSWTQYF
D gene: TRBD2
V gene: TRBV14
J gene: TRBJ2-5
clone size: -
CDR3 length: 16

CDR3 DNA: TGCAGCGTTGTTACCCAGGTTGGGAGCACAGATACGCAGTATTTT
CDR3 protein: CSVVTQVGSTDTQYF
D gene: -
V gene: TRBV29-1
J gene: TRBJ2-3
clone size: -
CDR3 length: 15

CDR3 DNA: TGTGCCAGCAGTTACAGGGGCAGCTCCTACGAGCAGTACTTC
CDR3 protein: CASSYRGSSYEQYF
D gene: -
V gene: TRBV6-5
J gene: TRBJ2-7
clone size: -
CDR3 length: 14

CDR3 DNA: TGCGCCAGCAGCCAAGAGTGGGAGGCAACAGATACGCAGTATTTT
CDR3 protein: CASSQEWEATDTQYF
D gene: -
V gene: TRBV4-1
J gene: TRBJ2-3
clone size: -
CDR3 length: 15

CDR3 DNA: TGTGCCAGCAGTCAGTTGGGGCCTGAAGCTTTCTTT
CDR3 protein: CASSQLGPEAFF
D gene: -
V gene: TRBV9
J gene: TRBJ1-1
clone size: -
CDR3 length: 12

CDR3 DNA: TGTGCCAGCAGTTTGTCGGCGGGAGGAGAGACCCAGTACTTC
CDR3 protein: CASSLSAGGETQYF
D gene: TRBD2
V gene: TRBV28
J gene: TRBJ2-5
clone size: -
CDR3 length: 14

CDR3 DNA: TGTGCCAGCAGCCCCTCCCCGGGAGGGGATGGCTACACCTTC
CDR3 protein: CASSPSPGGDGYTF
D gene: -
V gene: TRBV9
J gene: TRBJ1-2
clone size: -
CDR3 length: 14

CDR3 DNA: TGTGCCAGCAGCCCGGACAGGAATTCCTACGAGCAGTACTTC
CDR3 protein: CASSPDRNSYEQYF
D gene: TRBD1
V gene: TRBV7-2
J gene: TRBJ2-7
clone size: -
CDR3 length: 14

CDR3 DNA: TGTGCTAGTTCGAGCGAGAACACCGGGGAGCTGTTTTTT
CDR3 protein: CASSSENTGELFF
D gene: -
V gene: TRBV2
J gene: TRBJ2-2
clone size: -
CDR3 length: 13

CDR3 DNA: TGTGCCAGCAGCCCGGCGGGGACAGGGGACGAGCAGTACTTC
CDR3 protein: CASSPAGTGDEQYF
D gene: TRBD1
V gene: TRBV7-9
J gene: TRBJ2-7
clone size: -
CDR3 length: 14

CDR3 DNA: TGTGCCAGCAGTTTGAACAGGGGGTACGAGCAGTACTTC
CDR3 protein: CASSLNRGYEQYF
D gene: TRBD1
V gene: TRBV28
J gene: TRBJ2-7
clone size: -
CDR3 length: 13

CDR3 DNA: TGTGCCAGCAGGCAGGGGGCCGGTGATGGCTACACCTTC
CDR3 protein: CASRQGAGDGYTF
D gene: TRBD1
V gene: TRBV28
J gene: TRBJ1-2
clone size: -
CDR3 length: 13

CDR3 DNA: TGTGCCAGTAGTATAGCACTGGGCTCATTCACAGATACGCAGTATTTT
CDR3 protein: CASSIALGSFTDTQYF
D gene: -
V gene: TRBV19
J gene: TRBJ2-3
clone size: -
CDR3 length: 16

CDR3 DNA: TGTGCCAGCAGCTTATTGGCCTCGGGGACAGTACTCCGGTTC
CDR3 protein: CASSLLASGTVLRF
D gene: TRBD1
V gene: TRBV7-3
J gene: TRBJ2-7
clone size: few
CDR3 length: 14

CDR3 DNA: TGCAGCGTTCAGGGGGCGGCGAAAAGCACTGAAGCTTTCTTT
CDR3 protein: CSVQGAAKSTEAFF
D gene: TRBD1
V gene: TRBV29-1
J gene: TRBJ1-1
clone size: few
CDR3 length: 14

CDR3 DNA: TGCGCCAGCAGTTTGACTAGCGGGATCGGAAACGAGCAGTACTTC
CDR3 protein: CASSLTSGIGNEQYF
D gene: TRBD2
V gene: TRBV10-2
J gene: TRBJ2-7
clone size: few
CDR3 length: 15

CDR3 DNA: TGTGCCACCCTAGCGGGTACCAACACCGGGGAGCTGTTTTTT
CDR3 protein: CATLAGTNTGELFF
D gene: TRBD2
V gene: TRBV28
J gene: TRBJ2-2
clone size: -
CDR3 length: 14

CDR3 DNA: TGTGCCAGCAGCAAACCGGGACTAGGCTACGAGCAGTACTTC
CDR3 protein: CASSKPGLGYEQYF
D gene: TRBD2
V gene: TRBV5-6
J gene: TRBJ2-7
clone size: -
CDR3 length: 14

CDR3 DNA: TGCAGCGTTCGGGCCGGGACAGGGTCCGTCGAGCAGTACTTC
CDR3 protein: CSVRAGTGSVEQYF
D gene: TRBD1
V gene: TRBV29-1
J gene: TRBJ2-7
clone size: few
CDR3 length: 14

CDR3 DNA: TGCGCCAGCAGCCTTCAGGATACGCAGTATTTT
CDR3 protein: CASSLQDTQYF
D gene: -
V gene: TRBV5-1
J gene: TRBJ2-3
clone size: -
CDR3 length: 11

CDR3 DNA: TGTGCCTGGCGGGTCATCAACATTAACTATGGCTACACCTTC
CDR3 protein: CAWRVININYGYTF
D gene: -
V gene: TRBV30
J gene: TRBJ1-2
clone size: -
CDR3 length: 14

CDR3 DNA: TGTGCCAGCAGCCAACTGAGCGGGCTCTCCTACAATGAGCAGTTCTTC
CDR3 protein: CASSQLSGLSYNEQFF
D gene: -
V gene: TRBV4-2
J gene: TRBJ2-1
clone size: -
CDR3 length: 16

CDR3 DNA: TGTGCCAGCAGCTCCCGGACTAGCGGGAGTATCGTGTATTTT
CDR3 protein: CASSSRTSGSIVYF
D gene: TRBD2
V gene: TRBV11-3
J gene: TRBJ2-3
clone size: -
CDR3 length: 14

CDR3 DNA: TGTGCCATCAGTGTGGGACTAGCGGGAGACAATGAGCAGTTCTTC
CDR3 protein: CAISVGLAGDNEQFF
D gene: TRBD2
V gene: TRBV10-3
J gene: TRBJ2-1
clone size: -
CDR3 length: 15

CDR3 DNA: TGTGCCAGCAGCTCTAGGAGGGGTCCGAACACCGGGGAGCTGTTTTTT
CDR3 protein: CASSSRRGPNTGELFF
D gene: -
V gene: TRBV7-9
J gene: TRBJ2-2
clone size: -
CDR3 length: 16

CDR3 DNA: TGTGCCAGTAGGAACAGGGAAGGCAATCAGCCCCAGCATTTT
CDR3 protein: CASRNREGNQPQHF
D gene: -
V gene: TRBV19
J gene: TRBJ1-5
clone size: -
CDR3 length: 14

CDR3 DNA: TGTGCCAGCAGCGTGACTAGCGGGACATCCTACAATGAGCAGTTCTTC
CDR3 protein: CASSVTSGTSYNEQFF
D gene: TRBD2
V gene: TRBV9
J gene: TRBJ2-1
clone size: -
CDR3 length: 16

CDR3 DNA: TGTGCCAGCAGTCACACGGGACTAGCGGAGAATGAGCAGTTCTTC
CDR3 protein: CASSHTGLAENEQFF
D gene: TRBD2
V gene: TRBV27
J gene: TRBJ2-1
clone size: -
CDR3 length: 15

CDR3 DNA: TGTGCCAGCAGCTTGGCACGGAACAGGGGGTCAGTTACTGAAGCTTTCTTT
CDR3 protein: CASSLARNRGSVTEAFF
D gene: TRBD1
V gene: TRBV5-4
J gene: TRBJ1-1
clone size: -
CDR3 length: 17

CDR3 DNA: TGTGCCAGCAGTTCTCGACTAGCGCTCTCGAAGGGCAATGAGCAGTTCTTC
CDR3 protein: CASSSRLALSKGNEQFF
D gene: TRBD2
V gene: TRBV28
J gene: TRBJ2-1
clone size: -
CDR3 length: 17

CDR3 DNA: TGTGCCTGGAGCAGGACAGACTTCTACGAGCAGTACTTC
CDR3 protein: CAWSRTDFYEQYF
D gene: -
V gene: TRBV30
J gene: TRBJ2-7
clone size: -
CDR3 length: 13

CDR3 DNA: TGTGCCAGCAGCTTAGCCGGCGGGACTGTGTTCTTC
CDR3 protein: CASSLAGGTVFF
D gene: -
V gene: TRBV11-2
J gene: TRBJ2-1
clone size: -
CDR3 length: 12

CDR3 DNA: TGTGCCAGCAGCTTCCTGGGCGGGGGGATAGGACAAGAGACCCAGTACTTC
CDR3 protein: CASSFLGGGIGQETQYF
D gene: TRBD2
V gene: TRBV5-4
J gene: TRBJ2-5
clone size: -
CDR3 length: 17

CDR3 DNA: TGTGCCAGCAGCTCGTCCCATCGGGTGGACTATGGCTACACCTTC
CDR3 protein: CASSSSHRVDYGYTF
D gene: -
V gene: TRBV7-2
J gene: TRBJ1-2
clone size: few
CDR3 length: 15

CDR3 DNA: TGTGCCAGCAATCCCGACAGTCCCAATCAGCCCCAGCATTTT
CDR3 protein: CASNPDSPNQPQHF
D gene: -
V gene: TRBV28
J gene: TRBJ1-5
clone size: few
CDR3 length: 14

CDR3 DNA: TGTGCCAGCAGCTTAAAATCCCTAGCGGGTGCGTCCGTGAGGGATGAGCAGTTCTTC
CDR3 protein: CASSLKSLAGASVRDEQFF
D gene: TRBD2
V gene: TRBV7-2
J gene: TRBJ2-1
clone size: once
CDR3 length: 19

CDR3 DNA: TGTGCCGTAATACAGGGATTTCTGTTCTTC
CDR3 protein: CAVIQGFLFF
D gene: -
V gene: TRBV30
J gene: TRBJ2-1
clone size: -
CDR3 length: 10

CDR3 DNA: TGTGCCAGCAGCCGGAGCTTATCCTACAATGAGCAGTTCTTC
CDR3 protein: CASSRSLSYNEQFF
D gene: -
V gene: TRBV5-4
J gene: TRBJ2-1
clone size: -
CDR3 length: 14

CDR3 DNA: TGTGCCAGCAGCTCGTCGGACAGTGAGCCTAATCAGCCCCAGCATTTT
CDR3 protein: CASSSSDSEPNQPQHF
D gene: -
V gene: TRBV7-8
J gene: TRBJ1-5
clone size: -
CDR3 length: 16

CDR3 DNA: TGTGCCAGCAGCTTGTCAAACGAGCAGTACTTC
CDR3 protein: CASSLSNEQYF
D gene: -
V gene: TRBV5-6
J gene: TRBJ2-7
clone size: -
CDR3 length: 11

CDR3 DNA: TGTGCCAGTAGTCTCTGGTCAACCGAGAGGAGGGCTCTTAGCAATCAGCCCCAGCATTTT
CDR3 protein: CASSLWSTERRALSNQPQHF
D gene: -
V gene: TRBV19
J gene: TRBJ1-5
clone size: -
CDR3 length: 20

CDR3 DNA: TGTGCCAGCAGCTTACGAGGGATCACTGAAGCTTTCTTT
CDR3 protein: CASSLRGITEAFF
D gene: -
V gene: TRBV7-3
J gene: TRBJ1-1
clone size: -
CDR3 length: 13

CDR3 DNA: TGCAGCGTTGACTCTGCCGGCACTGAAGCTTTCTTT
CDR3 protein: CSVDSAGTEAFF
D gene: -
V gene: TRBV29-1
J gene: TRBJ1-1
clone size: -
CDR3 length: 12

CDR3 DNA: TGTGCCAGTAGTATAGGGACAGGGGGCAATCAGCCCCAGCATTTT
CDR3 protein: CASSIGTGGNQPQHF
D gene: TRBD1
V gene: TRBV19
J gene: TRBJ1-5
clone size: -
CDR3 length: 15

CDR3 DNA: TGTGCCAGTAGTCCGTACAGGGGCGAAAACACCGGGGAGCTGTTTTTT
CDR3 protein: CASSPYRGENTGELFF
D gene: TRBD1
V gene: TRBV19
J gene: TRBJ2-2
clone size: -
CDR3 length: 16

CDR3 DNA: TGTGCCAGCAGCCACTATGACAATGAGCAGTTCTTC
CDR3 protein: CASSHYDNEQFF
D gene: -
V gene: TRBV9
J gene: TRBJ2-1
clone size: -
CDR3 length: 12

CDR3 DNA: TGTGCCAGCAGCTGGCCGGGACAGGGGACCGAGCAGTACTTC
CDR3 protein: CASSWPGQGTEQYF
D gene: TRBD1
V gene: TRBV5-4
J gene: TRBJ2-7
clone size: -
CDR3 length: 14